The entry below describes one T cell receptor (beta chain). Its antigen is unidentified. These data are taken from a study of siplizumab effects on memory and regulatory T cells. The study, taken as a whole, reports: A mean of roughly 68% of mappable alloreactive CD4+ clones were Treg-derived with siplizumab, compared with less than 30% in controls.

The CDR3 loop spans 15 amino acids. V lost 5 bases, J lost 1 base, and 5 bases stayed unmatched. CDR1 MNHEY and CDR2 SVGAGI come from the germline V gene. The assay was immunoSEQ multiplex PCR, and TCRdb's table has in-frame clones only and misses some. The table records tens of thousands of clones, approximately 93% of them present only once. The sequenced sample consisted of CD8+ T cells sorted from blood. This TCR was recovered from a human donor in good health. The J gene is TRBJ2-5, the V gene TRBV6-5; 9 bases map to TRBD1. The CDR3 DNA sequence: TGTGCCAGCAGTCACCGGGACAGGGCCCAAGAGACCCAGTACTTC. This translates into CASSHRDRAQETQYF.